This TCR beta chain stems from a study of early T cells in non-severe SARS-CoV-2 infection. TCRdb ran MiXCR on the 5' RACE reads and lists one entry per CDR3 protein. The table lists tens of thousands of distinct CDR3 sequences, under 7% of them singletons. From germline, CDR1 is MDHEN and CDR2 SYDVKM. V was shortened by 3 bases and J by 5 bases, with 14 bases between the two germline ends. This CDR3 contains 14 residues. Many counts were recorded for this clonotype. The chain employs TRBV28 and TRBJ2-7, with D perhaps matching TRBD1 or TRBD2 (5 bases each). Specimen: whole blood, collected at baseline. This TCR was sampled from an adult who was a healthcare worker with PCR-confirmed SARS-CoV-2 infection or an uninfected control (not recorded which). In DNA, the CDR3 is TGTGCCAGCAGTTTTGGGGGAGTTCGACACGAGCAGTACTTC. It codes for CASSFGGVRHEQYF. The whole variable domain, filled in from reference TRBV28 and TRBJ2-7, reads DVKVTQSSRYLVKRTGEKVFLECVQDMDHENMFWYRQDPGLGLRLIYFSYDVKMKEKGDIPEGYSVSREKKERFSLILESASTNQTSMYLCASSFGGVRHEQYFGPGTRLTVT.